These T cell receptor beta chains were read from a single sample in a study of blood T cell repertoires in COVID-19. Sequencing used immunoSEQ multiplex PCR; TCRdb keeps in-frame clones, though not all of them. This sample has some 100,000 clones, with about 80% found just once. The sample taken for sequencing was peripheral blood. The receptors derive from a woman in her 70s with acute or convalescent COVID-19. The CDR3 runs from the conserved cysteine through the conserved F or W. D genes are given only for firm matches. Part of the rows lack a size; the others show once, few, many or a class for expanded clones.

v_gene: TRBV6-5
j_gene: TRBJ1-1
abundance: -
d_gene: TRBD1
CDR3aa: CASSRTGDLNTEAFF
CDR3nt: TGTGCCAGCAGCCGGACAGGGGACCTGAACACTGAAGCTTTCTTT

v_gene: TRBV4-2
j_gene: TRBJ2-1
abundance: -
d_gene: TRBD2
CDR3aa: CASSQGTSGGGNEQFF
CDR3nt: TGTGCCAGCAGCCAAGGGACTAGCGGGGGGGGTAATGAGCAGTTCTTC

v_gene: TRBV5-4
j_gene: TRBJ2-5
abundance: -
d_gene: TRBD2
CDR3aa: CASSTRAGGRETQYF
CDR3nt: TGTGCCAGCAGCACGCGAGCGGGGGGGCGAGAGACCCAGTACTTC

v_gene: TRBV5-4
j_gene: TRBJ1-2
abundance: -
d_gene: -
CDR3aa: CASSLAGGNWGYTF
CDR3nt: TGTGCCAGCAGCTTGGCGGGGGGCAATTGGGGCTACACCTTC

v_gene: TRBV25-1
j_gene: TRBJ1-5
abundance: -
d_gene: -
CDR3aa: CASSELADWQPQHF
CDR3nt: TGTGCCAGCAGTGAATTAGCAGACTGGCAGCCCCAGCATTTT

v_gene: TRBV7-8
j_gene: TRBJ2-3
abundance: -
d_gene: TRBD1
CDR3aa: CASSLGELGQRTDTQYF
CDR3nt: TGTGCCAGCAGCTTAGGGGAGTTGGGACAGCGCACAGATACGCAGTATTTT

v_gene: TRBV19
j_gene: TRBJ1-4
abundance: -
d_gene: TRBD1
CDR3aa: CASRAQGAIGGSNEKLFF
CDR3nt: TGTGCCAGTAGAGCACAGGGGGCGATCGGGGGCTCCAATGAAAAACTGTTTTTT

v_gene: TRBV19
j_gene: TRBJ2-2
abundance: -
d_gene: TRBD2
CDR3aa: CASTAGRINTGELFF
CDR3nt: TGTGCCAGTACAGCGGGGAGAATTAACACCGGGGAGCTGTTTTTT

v_gene: TRBV7-9
j_gene: TRBJ1-4
abundance: -
d_gene: -
CDR3aa: CASSSPGGEREKLFF
CDR3nt: TGTGCCAGCAGCTCCCCCGGGGGGGAGAGGGAAAAACTGTTTTTT

v_gene: TRBV5-1
j_gene: TRBJ2-4
abundance: -
d_gene: -
CDR3aa: CASSFQGSDIQYF
CDR3nt: TGCGCCAGCAGCTTTCAGGGATCGGACATTCAGTACTTC

v_gene: TRBV28
j_gene: TRBJ1-4
abundance: -
d_gene: -
CDR3aa: CASSGEGTEKLFF
CDR3nt: TGTGCCAGCTCAGGGGAAGGTACTGAAAAACTGTTTTTT

v_gene: TRBV12-5
j_gene: TRBJ1-2
abundance: -
d_gene: -
CDR3aa: CASGLSGFNYGYTF
CDR3nt: TGTGCTAGTGGTTTATCAGGGTTCAACTATGGCTACACCTTC

v_gene: TRBV4-2
j_gene: TRBJ2-7
abundance: once
d_gene: -
CDR3aa: CASSQDLSRVTYEQYF
CDR3nt: TGTGCCAGCAGCCAAGATTTGTCCCGAGTGACCTACGAGCAGTACTTC

v_gene: TRBV18
j_gene: TRBJ1-1
abundance: -
d_gene: TRBD1
CDR3aa: CASSPGQGATEAFF
CDR3nt: TGTGCCAGCTCACCGGGACAGGGGGCTACTGAAGCTTTCTTT

v_gene: TRBV6-2/TRBV6-3
j_gene: TRBJ2-3
abundance: -
d_gene: TRBD1
CDR3aa: CASSSGTETQYF
CDR3nt: TGTGCCAGCAGTTCCGGGACAGAAACGCAGTATTTT

v_gene: TRBV4-3
j_gene: TRBJ2-3
abundance: -
d_gene: TRBD2
CDR3aa: CASSQVGSGGAGSTDTQYF
CDR3nt: TGCGCCAGCAGCCAAGTGGGGAGCGGGGGGGCCGGGAGCACAGATACGCAGTATTTT

v_gene: TRBV29-1
j_gene: TRBJ1-1
abundance: few
d_gene: -
CDR3aa: CSVGQQEAFF
CDR3nt: TGCAGCGTCGGACAACAAGAAGCTTTCTTT

v_gene: TRBV7-3
j_gene: TRBJ2-5
abundance: -
d_gene: -
CDR3aa: CASSSGLLETQYF
CDR3nt: TGTGCCAGCAGCTCAGGGTTGTTGGAGACCCAGTACTTC

v_gene: TRBV19
j_gene: TRBJ2-1
abundance: -
d_gene: -
CDR3aa: CASSNGFTYNEQFF
CDR3nt: TGTGCCAGTAGCAACGGGTTTACCTACAATGAGCAGTTCTTC

v_gene: TRBV6-6
j_gene: TRBJ2-3
abundance: -
d_gene: TRBD1
CDR3aa: CAILGQGQVDTQYF
CDR3nt: TGTGCCATTCTTGGACAGGGTCAAGTGGATACGCAGTATTTT

v_gene: TRBV29-1
j_gene: TRBJ2-1
abundance: -
d_gene: -
CDR3aa: CSVATTGTEQFF
CDR3nt: TGCAGCGTGGCTACGACTGGTACTGAGCAGTTCTTC

v_gene: TRBV19
j_gene: TRBJ1-3
abundance: -
d_gene: -
CDR3aa: CASSRQISGNTIYF
CDR3nt: TGTGCCAGTAGTCGACAGATCTCTGGAAACACCATATATTTT

v_gene: TRBV19
j_gene: TRBJ1-5
abundance: -
d_gene: -
CDR3aa: CASSISGSNQPQHF
CDR3nt: TGTGCCAGTAGTATCTCGGGAAGCAATCAGCCCCAGCATTTT

v_gene: TRBV11-2
j_gene: TRBJ2-1
abundance: -
d_gene: -
CDR3aa: CASSPQGPLGEQFF
CDR3nt: TGTGCCAGCAGCCCCCAGGGTCCTCTGGGAGAGCAGTTCTTC

v_gene: TRBV10-3
j_gene: TRBJ2-2
abundance: few
d_gene: -
CDR3aa: CAISESSGELFF
CDR3nt: TGTGCCATCAGTGAGTCCTCCGGGGAGCTGTTTTTT

v_gene: TRBV28
j_gene: TRBJ1-1
abundance: -
d_gene: -
CDR3aa: CASRGAAANTEAFF
CDR3nt: TGTGCCAGCAGGGGCGCAGCGGCGAACACTGAAGCTTTCTTT

v_gene: TRBV18
j_gene: TRBJ2-1
abundance: -
d_gene: TRBD2
CDR3aa: CASSLNTGGSYNEQFF
CDR3nt: TGTGCCAGCTCCTTAAATACCGGGGGGTCTTACAATGAGCAGTTCTTC

v_gene: TRBV5-6
j_gene: TRBJ1-6
abundance: -
d_gene: TRBD1
CDR3aa: CASSLRQGYNSPLHF
CDR3nt: TGTGCCAGCAGCTTGCGACAGGGGTATAATTCACCCCTCCACTTT

v_gene: TRBV6-5
j_gene: TRBJ2-3
abundance: -
d_gene: -
CDR3aa: CASSPGGAGDTQYF
CDR3nt: TGTGCCAGCAGTCCCGGGGGAGCCGGGGATACGCAGTATTTT

v_gene: TRBV6-5
j_gene: TRBJ1-1
abundance: -
d_gene: -
CDR3aa: CASSPSSMGTEAFF
CDR3nt: TGTGCCAGCAGCCCCTCTAGTATGGGCACTGAAGCTTTCTTT

v_gene: TRBV4-3
j_gene: TRBJ2-4
abundance: few
d_gene: -
CDR3aa: CASSQERRDIQYF
CDR3nt: TGCGCCAGCAGCCAAGAACGACGGGACATTCAGTACTTC

v_gene: TRBV19
j_gene: TRBJ1-5
abundance: -
d_gene: -
CDR3aa: CASSSQGSGQPQHF
CDR3nt: TGTGCCAGTAGTAGTCAGGGTTCAGGTCAGCCCCAGCATTTT

v_gene: TRBV11-3
j_gene: TRBJ2-1
abundance: -
d_gene: -
CDR3aa: CASSLFGNEQFF
CDR3nt: TGTGCCAGCAGCTTATTCGGCAATGAGCAGTTCTTC

v_gene: TRBV4-2
j_gene: TRBJ1-2
abundance: -
d_gene: TRBD1
CDR3aa: CASSQVGQGAEGYTF
CDR3nt: TGTGCCAGCAGCCAAGTGGGACAGGGGGCGGAAGGCTACACCTTC

v_gene: TRBV18
j_gene: TRBJ1-3
abundance: -
d_gene: -
CDR3aa: CASSTQIAGPGSGNTIYF
CDR3nt: TGTGCCAGCTCAACCCAAATCGCGGGACCGGGCTCTGGAAACACCATATATTTT

v_gene: TRBV5-1
j_gene: TRBJ2-3
abundance: -
d_gene: -
CDR3aa: CASSYAYGGGTDTQYF
CDR3nt: TGCGCCAGCAGCTATGCTTACGGGGGTGGGACAGATACGCAGTATTTT

v_gene: TRBV5-1
j_gene: TRBJ2-2
abundance: -
d_gene: TRBD1
CDR3aa: CASSFGQGTGELFF
CDR3nt: TGCGCCAGCAGCTTCGGACAGGGCACCGGGGAGCTGTTTTTT

v_gene: TRBV6-5
j_gene: TRBJ1-2
abundance: -
d_gene: -
CDR3aa: CASTGQGSGYTF
CDR3nt: TGTGCCAGCACCGGGCAGGGGTCCGGTTACACCTTC

v_gene: TRBV7-8
j_gene: TRBJ1-5
abundance: -
d_gene: TRBD1
CDR3aa: CASSINGRGHQPQHF
CDR3nt: TGTGCCAGCAGCATCAACGGCAGGGGGCATCAGCCCCAGCATTTT

v_gene: TRBV7-6
j_gene: TRBJ1-6
abundance: -
d_gene: -
CDR3aa: CASSLETTEPLHF
CDR3nt: TGTGCCAGCAGCTTGGAAACGACAGAGCCCCTCCACTTT

v_gene: TRBV5-1
j_gene: TRBJ2-1
abundance: once
d_gene: TRBD2
CDR3aa: CASSLLHSGGTYNEQFF
CDR3nt: TGCGCCAGCAGCTTGCTTCATAGCGGGGGGACCTACAATGAGCAGTTCTTC

v_gene: TRBV5-1
j_gene: TRBJ2-3
abundance: -
d_gene: TRBD1
CDR3aa: CASSRYGTGGTDTQYF
CDR3nt: TGCGCCAGCAGCCGATATGGGACAGGAGGCACAGATACGCAGTATTTT

v_gene: TRBV5-4
j_gene: TRBJ2-3
abundance: -
d_gene: TRBD2
CDR3aa: CASSSDGTSSTDTQYF
CDR3nt: TGTGCCAGCAGCTCGGATGGGACTAGCTCCACAGATACGCAGTATTTT

v_gene: TRBV6-2/TRBV6-3
j_gene: TRBJ2-1
abundance: -
d_gene: -
CDR3aa: CASSYGGPPVDEQFF
CDR3nt: TGTGCCAGCAGTTACGGTGGCCCGCCTGTGGATGAGCAGTTCTTC

v_gene: TRBV28
j_gene: TRBJ2-5
abundance: -
d_gene: -
CDR3aa: CATSSVQETQYF
CDR3nt: TGTGCCACCTCCTCCGTCCAAGAGACCCAGTACTTC

v_gene: TRBV6-2/TRBV6-3
j_gene: TRBJ2-2
abundance: -
d_gene: -
CDR3aa: CASSERQNTGELFF
CDR3nt: TGTGCCAGCAGTGAGAGACAGAACACCGGGGAGCTGTTTTTT

v_gene: TRBV5-4
j_gene: TRBJ2-3
abundance: -
d_gene: TRBD2
CDR3aa: CASRRGAGESTDTQYF
CDR3nt: TGTGCCAGCAGACGTGGAGCGGGGGAAAGCACAGATACGCAGTATTTT

v_gene: TRBV15
j_gene: TRBJ1-3
abundance: -
d_gene: -
CDR3aa: CATSRGAGAGNTIYF
CDR3nt: TGTGCCACCAGCAGAGGAGCAGGGGCTGGAAACACCATATATTTT

v_gene: TRBV5-6
j_gene: TRBJ2-5
abundance: -
d_gene: TRBD1
CDR3aa: CASRGTAQYQETQYF
CDR3nt: TGTGCCAGCCGAGGGACAGCACAATACCAAGAGACCCAGTACTTC

v_gene: TRBV5-1
j_gene: TRBJ2-7
abundance: -
d_gene: -
CDR3aa: CASSLGSVSYEQYF
CDR3nt: TGCGCCAGCAGCTTGGGTTCAGTCTCGTACGAGCAGTACTTC

v_gene: TRBV19
j_gene: TRBJ1-6
abundance: -
d_gene: TRBD1
CDR3aa: CASRRTGDNSPLHF
CDR3nt: TGTGCCAGTAGGAGGACAGGGGATAATTCACCCCTCCACTTT

v_gene: TRBV25-1
j_gene: TRBJ2-2
abundance: -
d_gene: -
CDR3aa: CASSEFREGAGELFF
CDR3nt: TGTGCCAGCAGTGAATTCAGAGAGGGGGCCGGGGAGCTGTTTTTT

v_gene: TRBV5-1
j_gene: TRBJ2-1
abundance: -
d_gene: TRBD2
CDR3aa: CASSQGTSGGNEQFF
CDR3nt: TGCGCCAGCAGCCAGGGGACTAGCGGGGGTAATGAGCAGTTCTTC

v_gene: TRBV5-1
j_gene: TRBJ2-7
abundance: -
d_gene: -
CDR3aa: CASSLEAAAADEQYF
CDR3nt: TGCGCCAGCAGCTTGGAGGCCGCCGCGGCCGACGAGCAGTACTTC

v_gene: TRBV25-1
j_gene: TRBJ2-5
abundance: many
d_gene: -
CDR3aa: CASSGEETQYF
CDR3nt: TGTGCCAGCAGTGGGGAGGAGACCCAGTACTTC

v_gene: TRBV6-2/TRBV6-3
j_gene: TRBJ2-3
abundance: -
d_gene: -
CDR3aa: CASSYLTSTDTQYF
CDR3nt: TGTGCCAGCAGTTACCTTACTAGCACAGATACGCAGTATTTT

v_gene: TRBV5-4
j_gene: TRBJ1-1
abundance: -
d_gene: -
CDR3aa: CASSLSRNTEAFF
CDR3nt: TGTGCCAGCAGCTTGTCCAGGAACACTGAAGCTTTCTTT

v_gene: TRBV7-2
j_gene: TRBJ2-3
abundance: -
d_gene: TRBD2
CDR3aa: CASSLGASGGTDTQYF
CDR3nt: TGTGCCAGCAGCTTAGGGGCTAGCGGGGGCACAGATACGCAGTATTTT

v_gene: TRBV5-1
j_gene: TRBJ1-2
abundance: -
d_gene: TRBD1
CDR3aa: CASSTQGQGAINYGYTF
CDR3nt: TGCGCCAGCAGCACCCAGGGACAGGGGGCCATTAACTATGGCTACACCTTC

v_gene: TRBV19
j_gene: TRBJ1-5
abundance: -
d_gene: -
CDR3aa: CASRQTGLEPQHF
CDR3nt: TGTGCCAGTAGGCAGACAGGCCTTGAGCCCCAGCATTTT